These 21 T cell receptor beta chains share one sample of origin, sequenced in a study of blood T cell repertoires in COVID-19. TCRdb's copy holds only in-frame clones and misses some; the assay was immunoSEQ multiplex PCR. The sample holds roughly 230,000 clones, approximately 84% seen once. Input material: peripheral blood. These receptors were obtained from a woman older than 75 with acute or convalescent COVID-19.

The chain employs TRBV5-4 and TRBJ2-3, with 9 bases fitting TRBD1. In germline, CDR1 is SGHNT, CDR2 YYREEE (reference sequence). CDR3 length: 14 residues. V shed 3 bases and J 1 base; nucleotides not matched to a gene: 0. In DNA form, the CDR3 reads TGTGCCAGCAGCTGGGACAGGGGCACAGATACGCAGTATTTT. Its translation is CASSWDRGTDTQYF.

The chain has TRBV7-2 and TRBJ2-2, with D possibly TRBD1 on 6 matching bases. With 3 bases removed from V and 7 bases from J, the gap between germline ends came to 12 bases. This CDR3 spans 14 amino acids. CDR1 SGHTA and CDR2 FQGNSA come from the germline V gene. This CDR3 reads CASSFNRVNGELFF. CDR3 nucleotides: TGTGCCAGCAGCTTCAACAGGGTAAACGGGGAGCTGTTTTTT. The whole variable domain, filled in from reference TRBV7-2 and TRBJ2-2, reads GAGVSQSPSNKVTEKGKDVELRCDPISGHTALYWYRQSLGQGLEFLIYFQGNSAPDKSGLPSDRFSAERTGGSVSTLTIQRTQQEDSAVYLCASSFNRVNGELFFGEGSRLTVL.

This chain connects TRBV19 to TRBJ1-5; TRBD1 matches at 10 bases. Trimming removed 5 bases from V and 3 bases from J; junction bases left unmatched: 4. The CDR3 is 15 amino acids. The germline V gene encodes CDR1 LNHDA and CDR2 SQIVND (reference sequence). CDR3 loop: CASSSRQGANQPQHF. CDR3 in DNA: TGTGCCAGTAGTTCTAGACAGGGGGCCAATCAGCCCCAGCATTTT.

The chain combines TRBV6-1 with TRBJ1-1; D is uncertain. The CDR3 extends over 14 amino acids. The germline V and J ends were trimmed by 2 bases and 1 base, with 8 bases remaining between them. Looked up from germline, CDR1 is MNHNS and CDR2 is SASEGT. CDR3 residues: CASSEYPRNTEAFF. DNA for the CDR3: TGTGCCAGCAGTGAATATCCCAGGAACACTGAAGCTTTCTTT.

The chain combines TRBV19 with TRBJ1-5; D unresolved. Germline V gene sequence: CDR1 LNHDA, CDR2 SQIVND (reference sequence). V lost 1 base and J lost 2, with 12 bases in between. This CDR3 spans 16 amino acids. DNA of the CDR3: TGTGCCAGTAGTATAGCCCGGGTTTCGGGCAATCAGCCCCAGCATTTT. Its protein is CASSIARVSGNQPQHF. Complete variable domain (other parts from reference TRBV19 and TRBJ1-5): DGGITQSPKYLFRKEGQNVTLSCEQNLNHDAMYWYRQDPGQGLRLIYYSQIVNDFQKGDIAEGYSVSREKKESFPLTVTSAQKNPTAFYLCASSIARVSGNQPQHFGDGTRLSIL.

The gene calls are TRBV7-2 and TRBJ1-2, with 11 positions matching TRBD1. The germline CDR1 and CDR2 sequences are SGHTA and FQGNSA. V lost 5 bases to trimming and J lost 4 bases; unmatched junction nucleotides: 9. This CDR3 region has 16 residues. DNA of the CDR3: TGTGCCAGCAGCGTCCGGACAGGGGGCGGGGGCTATGGCTACACCTTC. Translating it yields CASSVRTGGGGYGYTF.

In this sample, this clone turned up a few times. The rearrangement joins TRBV5-1 to TRBJ2-2; 11 nucleotides match TRBD1. From germline, CDR1 is SGHRS and CDR2 YFSETQ. Trimming removed 7 bases from V and 7 bases from J; junction bases left unmatched: 3. The CDR3 consists of 13 residues. The CDR3 spells CASGQGADGELFF. CDR3 bases: TGCGCCAGCGGACAGGGGGCCGACGGGGAGCTGTTTTTT.

The chain has TRBV5-4 and TRBJ1-2; 10 positions agree with TRBD1. The J segment lost 4 bases and the V segment lost 2 bases, leaving 5 bases of the junction unmatched. The CDR3 has 15 amino acids. Germline CDR1 reads SGHNT; CDR2 reads YYREEE (reference sequence). CDR3 sequence reads: CASSFAWTGGYGYTF. CDR3 nucleotide sequence: TGTGCCAGCAGCTTTGCGTGGACAGGGGGCTATGGCTACACCTTC.

This rearrangement joins TRBV19 to TRBJ1-5; perhaps TRBD1 as D (6 bases). Per germline, CDR1 LNHDA and CDR2 SQIVND (reference sequence). Deletions cut 3 bases from V and 4 bases from J, with 16 bases between. CDR3 length equals 16 residues. CDR3 loop: CASSIRQGLGNQPQHF. The CDR3 DNA follows: TGTGCCAGTAGTATTAGGCAGGGGCTTGGGAATCAGCCCCAGCATTTT. The full variable domain, with the rest looked up from reference TRBV19 and TRBJ1-5, is DGGITQSPKYLFRKEGQNVTLSCEQNLNHDAMYWYRQDPGQGLRLIYYSQIVNDFQKGDIAEGYSVSREKKESFPLTVTSAQKNPTAFYLCASSIRQGLGNQPQHFGDGTRLSIL.

The chain joins TRBV7-9 to TRBJ1-1; 9 bases map to TRBD1. Germline V gives CDR1 SEHNR, CDR2 FQNEAQ (reference sequence). CDR3 length: 11 residues. The ends lost 2 bases at V and 13 bases at J; junction bases unmatched: 2. CDR3 coding DNA: TGTGCCAGCAGCTTATCGACAGGGGGTTTCTTT. It yields the protein CASSLSTGGFF.

The chain joins TRBV25-1 to TRBJ2-3, with TRBD2 matching over 8 bases. J lost 4 bases, V lost 3 bases, and 6 bases had no gene match. Germline CDR1 and CDR2: MGHDK and SYGVNS. The CDR3 sequence is 15 residues long. The CDR3 sequence: CASSDNGRASDTQYF. The CDR3 region has the DNA TGTGCCAGCAGTGATAACGGGAGGGCCTCAGATACGCAGTATTTT.

The V and J genes are TRBV29-1 and TRBJ2-3; D might be TRBD2 (6 bases). V was cut by 4 bases and J by 3 bases, with 8 bases left in between. Germline V gene lookup returns CDR1 SQVTM and CDR2 ANQGSEA. CDR3 length equals 12 residues. As DNA, the CDR3 is TGCAGCGTTGTAAGCGGGACAGATACGCAGTATTTT. It yields the protein CSVVSGTDTQYF.

Only one count was recorded for this clone. The chain is built from TRBV9 and TRBJ2-2, with 9 bases lining up with TRBD2. This CDR3 region has 17 residues. The V gene end was trimmed by 2 bases and the J gene end by 1 base; junction bases not matched to a gene: 6. The germline CDR1 and CDR2 sequences are SGDLS and YYNGEE. The CDR3 DNA reads TGTGCCAGCAGCGTGTCCCCTAGCGGGGTGAACACCGGGGAGCTGTTTTTT. It codes for CASSVSPSGVNTGELFF.

The chain combines TRBV5-4 with TRBJ2-7, with TRBD2 matching over 10 bases. V gave up 4 bases and J gave up 4 bases; unmatched junction bases: 8. Per the germline V gene, CDR1 is SGHNT and CDR2 is YYREEE (reference sequence). The CDR3 spans 15 residues. CDR3 sequence (DNA): TGTGCCAGCAGCCCCCGACTAGCGGGCGCTTACGAGCAGTACTTC. Translated: CASSPRLAGAYEQYF.

J is TRBJ2-5 and V is TRBV9, with TRBD1 matching over 9 bases. Germline-derived CDR1 and CDR2 are SGDLS and YYNGEE. This CDR3 contains 15 residues. V shed 0 bases and J 5 bases; nucleotides not matched to a gene: 5. For the CDR3, the DNA is TGTGCCAGCAGCGTAGACAGGGGGCGCGTCGAGACCCAGTACTTC. Residues: CASSVDRGRVETQYF.

The sample holds one count of this clone. This rearrangement joins TRBV7-7 to TRBJ2-5; weak D call: TRBD2 (5 bases). This CDR3 comprises 13 residues. V was clipped by 1 base and J by 4 bases, with 7 bases between them. Per germline, CDR1 SSHAT and CDR2 FNYEAQ (reference sequence). CDR3 amino acids: CASSLGERETQYF. The CDR3, as DNA: TGTGCCAGCAGCTTAGGGGAGAGAGAGACCCAGTACTTC.

The gene calls are TRBV4-2 and TRBJ2-7; D remains ambiguous. Germline V gene data show CDR1 as LGHNA and CDR2 as YNFKEQ. The CDR3 spans 15 residues. The ends were cut back, 0 bases at V and 0 bases at J, with 9 bases in the middle. CDR3 protein: CASSQDKQSSYEQYF. CDR3 DNA: TGTGCCAGCAGCCAAGATAAACAGAGCTCCTACGAGCAGTACTTC.

This clone was counted a single time. This chain links TRBV3-1 (or the pseudogene TRBV3-2) with TRBJ1-1, with D unresolved. Trimming left V 1 base short and J 2 bases short, with 8 bases between. CDR1 and CDR2 from the germline V gene are LGHDT and YNNKEL (reference sequence). The CDR3 length is 14 residues. The CDR3 DNA is TGTGCCAGCAGCCAAGTTCACAGTAACACTGAAGCTTTCTTT. Translation gives CASSQVHSNTEAFF.

The genes are TRBV5-6 and TRBJ2-1, with 7 bases aligning to TRBD1. This CDR3 has 13 residues. The ends lost 6 bases at V and 16 bases at J; junction bases unmatched: 16. The germline gives CDR1 SGHDT, CDR2 YYEEEE. The CDR3 loop reads CASNPSPGTDPFF. CDR3 nucleotides: TGTGCCAGCAACCCTTCTCCCGGGACAGACCCTTTCTTC. Full variable domain (outside the CDR3, taken from reference TRBV5-6 and TRBJ2-1): DAGVTQSPTHLIKTRGQQVTLRCSPKSGHDTVSWYQQALGQGPQFIFQYYEEEERQRGNFPDRFSGHQFPNYSSELNVNALLLGDSALYLCASNPSPGTDPFFGPGTRLTVL.

The rearrangement joins TRBV27 to TRBJ2-1; TRBD2 agrees at 13 bases. This CDR3 is 17 amino acids long. J was trimmed by 6 bases and V by 5 bases; bases with no gene match: 10. Germline assignment: CDR1 MNHEY and CDR2 SMNVEV (reference sequence). The CDR3 nucleotides are TGTGCCAGCAGTCCCTCACCACTAGCGGGAGGGCCCAATGAGCAGTTCTTC. Residues: CASSPSPLAGGPNEQFF.

The rearrangement joins TRBV6-5 to TRBJ1-1; weak D call: TRBD1 (6 bases). The length of the CDR3 is 14 residues. Germline CDR1 MNHEY, CDR2 SVGAGI. With 10 bases removed from V and 1 base from J, the gap between germline ends came to 16 bases. CDR3 sequence: CATGLQQGNTEAFF. The CDR3 coding sequence is TGTGCCACCGGACTTCAACAGGGGAACACTGAAGCTTTCTTT.